These 32 T cell receptor beta chains came from one sample sequenced in a study of blood T cell repertoires in COVID-19. Using immunoSEQ multiplex PCR, the repertoire was profiled, and TCRdb retains in-frame clones only, with some absent. The table records some 180,000 clones, 82% of them present only once. The sequenced sample was peripheral blood. The source of these receptors is a woman in her sixties with COVID-19, enrolled during active disease.

This clone was recorded once. The chain has TRBV15 and TRBJ1-4, with TRBD1 matching over 12 bases. The CDR3 loop spans 19 amino acids. Germline V gives CDR1 LNHNV, CDR2 YYDKDF (reference sequence). The V segment lost 1 base and the J segment 3 bases; nucleotides outside the gene matches: 9. The CDR3 nucleotides are TGTGCCACCAGCAGAGGGATGGGACAGGGGGCGTCAGCTAATGAAAAACTGTTTTTT. Translating it yields CATSRGMGQGASANEKLFF. The full variable domain, completed using reference TRBV15 and TRBJ1-4, is DAMVIQNPRYQVTQFGKPVTLSCSQTLNHNVMYWYQQKSSQAPKLLFHYYDKDFNNEADTPDNFQSRRPNTSFCFLDIRSPGLGDTAMYLCATSRGMGQGASANEKLFFGSGTQLSVL.

The V gene is TRBV28, the J gene TRBJ1-5; possible D gene TRBD1, 6 bases. CDR3 length: 13 residues. CDR1 is MDHEN and CDR2 is SYDVKM in the germline V gene. The V end was cut by 6 bases, the J end by 4 bases, with 10 bases between. CDR3 residues: CASSLDSNQPQHF. For the CDR3, the DNA is TGTGCCAGCAGCCTGGACAGTAATCAGCCCCAGCATTTT.

The chain employs TRBV21-1 and TRBJ1-6; the table's D call TRBD1 went unverified against the DNA. TRBV21-1 is noted as a pseudogene. The CDR3 is 16 amino acids. Here the CDR3 reads CASSEDNIRGNSPLHF. The DNA of the CDR3 is TGTGCCAGCAGCGAAGACAATATAAGGGGCAATTCACCCCTCCACTTT.

The chain employs TRBV28 and TRBJ1-1, with no clear D. V was shortened by 6 bases and J by 0 bases, with 11 bases between the two germline ends. The CDR3 is 14 residues long. Germline V lookup: CDR1 MDHEN, CDR2 SYDVKM. The CDR3 region has the DNA TGTGCCAGCAGGTCTTCCGGGGTGAACACTGAAGCTTTCTTT. Residues: CASRSSGVNTEAFF.

The CDR3 sequence: CASSFSGSQTGELFF. In DNA, the CDR3 is TGCGCCAGCAGCTTTAGCGGGAGTCAGACCGGGGAGCTGTTTTTT. V usage is TRBV5-1 and J usage is TRBJ2-2; 9 bases fit TRBD2. CDR1 is SGHRS and CDR2 is YFSETQ in the germline V gene. With 2 bases clipped from V and 5 bases from J, the junction kept 4 bases outside the gene matches. CDR3 length: 15 amino acids.

This clone came up a few times. The chain has TRBV6-5 and TRBJ2-7; maybe TRBD2 (6 bases). Per the germline V gene, CDR1 is MNHEY and CDR2 is SVGAGI. The V end lost 5 bases, the J end lost 5 bases, and 13 bases lay between the germline ends. CDR3 length equals 13 residues. CDR3 nucleotide sequence: TGTGCCAGCAGTCCTCGGAGGGGCCACGAGCAGTACGTC. This codes for CASSPRRGHEQYV.

A remark on this clone: One end of the junction does not line up with germline, which may come from a read error. The V call is TRBV6-1, the J call TRBJ2-4, with 7 bases fitting TRBD1. The CDR3 length is 15 residues. Germline CDR1 MNHNS, CDR2 SASEGT. The DNA of the CDR3 is TGTGCCAGCAGAGAAGCAGGGGGTAGTCAAAACATTCAGTACTTC. This encodes CASREAGGSQNIQYF.

The rearrangement links TRBV10-3 to TRBJ1-2; 7 nucleotides agree with TRBD1. The CDR3 sequence is 15 residues long. CDR1 is ENHRY and CDR2 is SYGVKD in the germline V gene. Germline trimming cut 5 bases from V and 4 bases from J; bases unmatched to any gene: 10. This CDR3 is CAISPARQGGYGYTF. The CDR3 bases are TGTGCCATCAGTCCCGCCCGACAGGGAGGCTATGGCTACACCTTC.

J is TRBJ1-3 and V is TRBV18; maybe TRBD1 (6 bases). The CDR3 contains 16 residues. Per germline, CDR1 KGHSH and CDR2 LQKENI. The ends were cut back, 2 bases at V and 0 bases at J, with 11 bases in the middle. The CDR3 is CASSPEGQSSGNTIYF. The CDR3 DNA reads as TGTGCCAGCTCACCAGAGGGACAAAGCTCTGGAAACACCATATATTTT.

The genes are TRBV27 and TRBJ1-6; 7 bases map to TRBD1. The CDR3 is 17 amino acids. The V gene's germline CDR1 is MNHEY and CDR2 SMNVEV (reference sequence). V dropped 3 bases and J dropped 0; count of bases not matched to a gene: 5. The CDR3 reads CASSFQTGSSYNSPLHF. CDR3 nucleotides: TGTGCCAGCAGTTTCCAGACAGGGAGCTCCTATAATTCACCCCTCCACTTT.

The V and J genes are TRBV6-5 and TRBJ1-5; 8 bases agree with TRBD1. The germline V gene has CDR1 MNHEY and CDR2 SVGAGI. CDR3 size: 15 residues. Trimming at V came to 6 bases and at J to 0 bases, leaving 4 bases not matched to a gene. The CDR3 spells CASSHDRGSNQPQHF. The CDR3 DNA is TGTGCCAGCAGCCACGACAGGGGTAGCAATCAGCCCCAGCATTTT.

The rearrangement joins TRBV6-1 to TRBJ1-2; D not resolved. CDR3 size: 12 residues. Germline lookup yields CDR1 MNHNS and CDR2 SASEGT. V was clipped by 0 bases and J by 8 bases, with 7 bases between them. The CDR3: CASSEASHGYTF. The CDR3 coding sequence is TGTGCCAGCAGTGAAGCCTCACACGGCTACACCTTC.

Here the CDR3 DNA reads TGTGCCAGCAGCTCTGGACAGGGGGTTAGATCTGGAAACACCATATATTTT. This sequence encodes CASSSGQGVRSGNTIYF. The chain joins TRBV9 to TRBJ1-3; 10 bases are a match to TRBD1. With 4 bases clipped from V and 1 base from J, the junction kept 8 bases outside the gene matches. CDR3 length: 17 amino acids. In germline, CDR1 is SGDLS, CDR2 YYNGEE.

The rearrangement links TRBV19 to TRBJ1-5; 7 bases fit TRBD1. V trimming: 1 base; J trimming: 3 bases; junction bases outside the gene matches: 3. Per germline, CDR1 LNHDA and CDR2 SQIVND (reference sequence). There are 15 residues in the CDR3. The CDR3 bases are TGTGCCAGTAGTATAGGACAGGGCTACAATCAGCCCCAGCATTTT. Residues: CASSIGQGYNQPQHF.

The chain's CDR3 is CASSLGDSGGNTIYF. CDR3 in DNA: TGTGCCAGCAGCTTGGGGGACAGTGGTGGAAACACCATATATTTT. This chain connects TRBV5-6 to TRBJ1-3, with TRBD1 matching 7 bases. J gave up 3 bases and V 0 bases, and 3 bases lay outside the gene matches. The CDR3 runs to 15 residues. Germline lookup yields CDR1 SGHDT and CDR2 YYEEEE. Supplemented by reference TRBV5-6 and TRBJ1-3, the full variable domain reads DAGVTQSPTHLIKTRGQQVTLRCSPKSGHDTVSWYQQALGQGPQFIFQYYEEEERQRGNFPDRFSGHQFPNYSSELNVNALLLGDSALYLCASSLGDSGGNTIYFGEGSWLTVV.

The chain joins TRBV19 to TRBJ1-5, with D uncertain. The germline V and J ends were trimmed by 3 bases and 4 bases, with 13 bases remaining between them. The CDR3 is made up of 15 amino acids. CDR1 is LNHDA, CDR2 SQIVND, per germline (reference sequence). CDR3 DNA: TGTGCCAGTAGTATGAGGCGGCAATTTAATCAGCCCCAGCATTTT. It yields the protein CASSMRRQFNQPQHF.

The chain carries TRBV13 and TRBJ2-5; weak D call: TRBD2 (5 bases). Trimming stripped 5 bases from V and 7 bases from J, with 14 bases between. There are 13 residues in the CDR3. The V gene's germline CDR1 is PRHDT and CDR2 FYEKMQ (reference sequence). The CDR3 coding sequence is TGTGCCAGCAGCGGAACTAGGGATGGGACCCAGTACTTC. Translated, it gives CASSGTRDGTQYF.

V usage is TRBV6-2 or TRBV6-3 and J usage is TRBJ1-1, with unresolved D. V was clipped by 0 bases and J by 3 bases, with 2 bases between them. CDR1 is MNHEY and CDR2 is SVGEGT in the germline V gene. The CDR3 extends over 12 amino acids. DNA of the CDR3: TGTGCCAGCAGTTACTCCGACACTGAAGCTTTCTTT. Translation gives CASSYSDTEAFF.

The genes are TRBV7-2 and TRBJ2-7, with TRBD2 identical over 7 bases. Germline values: CDR1 SGHTA, CDR2 FQGNSA. This CDR3 spans 14 amino acids. V lost 2 bases, J lost 3 bases, and 4 bases stayed unmatched. Here the CDR3 reads CASSLQRGGYEQYF. For the CDR3, the DNA is TGTGCCAGCAGCTTACAGCGGGGAGGCTACGAGCAGTACTTC.

The chain has TRBV15 and TRBJ1-4, with D possibly matching TRBD1 (6 bases). The V end was cut by 0 bases, the J end by 4 bases, with 12 bases between. CDR3 length: 16 residues. Germline CDR1 LNHNV, CDR2 YYDKDF (reference sequence). The chain's CDR3 is CATSRDFGRGNEKLFF. The CDR3 DNA reads TGTGCCACCAGCAGAGATTTCGGCAGGGGTAATGAAAAACTGTTTTTT.

The chain combines TRBV7-2 with TRBJ2-1, with 10 bases fitting TRBD2. J lost 0 bases, V lost 2 bases, and 4 bases had no gene match. This CDR3 comprises 17 residues. Germline values: CDR1 SGHTA, CDR2 FQGNSA. In nucleotides, the CDR3 is TGTGCCAGCAGCTTACAAACTAGCGGGATCTCCTACAATGAGCAGTTCTTC. This translates into CASSLQTSGISYNEQFF.

The gene calls are TRBV6-4 and TRBJ2-2; D perhaps matches TRBD2 (5 bases). Germline lookup yields CDR1 MRHNA and CDR2 SNTAGT. Trimming stripped 9 bases from V and 1 base from J, with 12 bases between. This CDR3 has 14 amino acids. For the CDR3, the DNA is TGTGCCAGTGCGACGGGGAGGAACACCGGGGAGCTGTTTTTT. This codes for CASATGRNTGELFF.

V and J are TRBV7-9 and TRBJ1-1; D uncertain. V was shortened by 5 bases and J by 7 bases, with 11 bases between the two germline ends. This CDR3 is built from 12 residues. CDR1 is SEHNR, CDR2 FQNEAQ, per germline (reference sequence). This CDR3 is CASSPGPLEAFF. The CDR3 DNA follows: TGTGCCAGCAGCCCAGGCCCCCTTGAAGCTTTCTTT.

This chain joins TRBV5-1 and TRBJ1-1; weak D call: TRBD1 (6 bases). V was cut by 5 bases and J by 1 base, with 12 bases left in between. Germline CDR1 reads SGHRS; CDR2 reads YFSETQ. This CDR3 spans 14 amino acids. This chain's CDR3 is CASRAGTQNTEAFF. Written as DNA, the CDR3 is TGCGCCAGCAGGGCCGGGACACAGAACACTGAAGCTTTCTTT.

The rearrangement links TRBV30 to TRBJ2-3; 9 bases map to TRBD2. The CDR3 spans 16 residues. Germline V gene data show CDR1 as GTSNPN and CDR2 as SVGIG (reference sequence). V gave up 3 bases and J gave up 3 bases; unmatched junction bases: 10. CDR3 residues: CAWSMRGGLLTDTQYF. The CDR3 DNA sequence: TGTGCCTGGAGCATGCGGGGGGGATTACTAACAGATACGCAGTATTTT.

Worth noting for this clone: At the DNA level, this CDR3 is encoded by other sequences in the same sample as well. This chain uses TRBV5-1 with TRBJ1-3; D is possibly TRBD1 (5 bases). The CDR3 covers 15 residues. V lost 0 bases and J 0 bases, leaving 7 bases between the germline ends. The germline CDR1 and CDR2 sequences are SGHRS and YFSETQ. The CDR3: CASSLGQFSGNTIYF. CDR3 coding DNA: TGCGCCAGCAGCTTGGGACAGTTCTCTGGAAACACCATATATTTT.

CDR3 coding DNA: TGTGCCAGCAGCTTGAGGGCAGGGAACACCGGGGAGCTGTTTTTT. Protein product: CASSLRAGNTGELFF. The rearrangement links TRBV2 to TRBJ2-2; D is perhaps TRBD2 (5 bases). Between the trimmed V and J ends, which lost 6 bases and 1 base, there was a span of 12 bases. Per germline, CDR1 SNHLY and CDR2 FYNNEI. The CDR3 spans 15 residues.

This clone was recorded only once. The chain carries TRBV3-1 (or the pseudogene TRBV3-2) and TRBJ2-2; 12 bases fit TRBD2. With V trimmed by 3 bases and J by 6 bases, 8 bases remained unmatched. The germline V gene has CDR1 LGHDT and CDR2 YNNKEL (reference sequence). CDR3 length: 17 residues. The CDR3 region has the DNA TGTGCCAGCAGCCAGGCTATCCTAGCGGGGGGGCCCGGGGAGCTGTTTTTT. Translated, it gives CASSQAILAGGPGELFF.

The V and J genes are TRBV5-5 and TRBJ1-3; the D gene is possibly TRBD1 (6 bases). With 4 bases removed from V and 1 base from J, the gap between germline ends came to 15 bases. Germline V gene data show CDR1 as SGHKS and CDR2 as YYEKEE (reference sequence). CDR3 length equals 16 residues. CDR3 loop: CASSRGGESSGNTIYF. Written as DNA, the CDR3 is TGTGCCAGCAGCCGAGGGGGGGAGTCTTCTGGAAACACCATATATTTT.

This chain uses TRBV28 with TRBJ2-1, with 8 bases fitting TRBD2. The germline V gene encodes CDR1 MDHEN and CDR2 SYDVKM. V lost 3 bases and J lost 9; bases outside the gene matches: 13. The CDR3 has 16 residues. The CDR3, as DNA: TGTGCCAGCAGTTTTCCCCTCTCCGGGAGGGCCGGTGAGCAGTTCTTC. Translated: CASSFPLSGRAGEQFF.

The chain employs TRBV11-1 and TRBJ2-2; a weak D match, TRBD1 (5 bases). The germline CDR1 and CDR2 sequences are SGHAT and FQDESV (reference sequence). V was shortened by 4 bases and J by 4 bases, with 7 bases between the two germline ends. The CDR3 spans 13 residues. In DNA, the CDR3 is TGTGCCAGCAGCTGGACAAGCACCGGGGAGCTGTTTTTT. This gives the protein CASSWTSTGELFF.

This chain connects TRBV5-6 to TRBJ2-1, with D maybe TRBD1 (5 bases). Germline V CDR1 and CDR2: SGHDT, YYEEEE. The ends were cut back, 4 bases at V and 4 bases at J, with 9 bases in the middle. There are 13 residues in the CDR3. In nucleotides, the CDR3 is TGTGCCAGCAGCAGTTACAGGTACAATGAGCAGTTCTTC. This gives the protein CASSSYRYNEQFF.